This TCR beta chain comes out of a study of cytomegalovirus exposure and HLA in healthy donors. Whole-study results and caveats: An analysis done earlier found most TCR beta V segments productive about 90% or about 30% of the time. Later analysis showed TCR association rates varying by HLA locus, highest for DRB1 and lowest for HLA-C. According to a later analysis, donors in an Asian-associated ancestry cluster reportedly had fewer N-insertions than the roughly 640-donor mean.

About this clone itself: What it binds is not known.

60 Vbeta and 13 Jbeta primers were used in PCR. TCRdb's copy holds only in-frame clones and misses some; the assay was immunoSEQ multiplex PCR. The sample yields fewer than 200,000 clones, 70% to 90% seen once. This CDR3 has 19 amino acids. Per the germline V gene, CDR1 is MGHRA and CDR2 is YSYEKL. Between the trimmed V and J ends, which lost 1 base and 1 base, there was a span of 22 bases. The origin of this receptor is a man younger than 35 in good health and CMV-seropositive. The sequenced sample consisted of PBMCs. The chain carries TRBV4-1 and TRBJ1-1, with D uncertain. The CDR3 bases are TGCGCCAGCAGCCAAGTAACGGGCCGGGGTGTGGGGAGGAACACTGAAGCTTTCTTT. Amino acids: CASSQVTGRGVGRNTEAFF.